The T cell receptor beta chain described here comes from a study of T cells after posttransplantation cyclophosphamide. Study-wide points: Tissue-infiltrating T cells from skin or gut overlapped little with blood T cells. After PTCy, TRB diversity resembled that of CNI/methotrexate controls.

The CDR3 sequence is 12 residues long. V shed 1 base and J shed 6 bases, with 7 bases lying between them. Germline loops: CDR1 SGHDT, CDR2 YYEEEE. About this clone itself: The target antigen is unknown.

The assay was immunoSEQ multiplex PCR, and TCRdb's table has in-frame clones only and misses some. The sample lists roughly 49,000 clones; roughly 86% were seen once. The clonotype was recovered from a man between 25 and 39 years old with a blood cancer, CMV-positive, and with a related stem cell donor. The sequenced material came from PBMCs. The V and J genes are TRBV5-6 and TRBJ1-2; D unresolved. The CDR3 loop reads CASSLFEDGYTF. In nucleotides, the CDR3 is TGTGCCAGCAGCTTGTTTGAGGATGGCTACACCTTC.